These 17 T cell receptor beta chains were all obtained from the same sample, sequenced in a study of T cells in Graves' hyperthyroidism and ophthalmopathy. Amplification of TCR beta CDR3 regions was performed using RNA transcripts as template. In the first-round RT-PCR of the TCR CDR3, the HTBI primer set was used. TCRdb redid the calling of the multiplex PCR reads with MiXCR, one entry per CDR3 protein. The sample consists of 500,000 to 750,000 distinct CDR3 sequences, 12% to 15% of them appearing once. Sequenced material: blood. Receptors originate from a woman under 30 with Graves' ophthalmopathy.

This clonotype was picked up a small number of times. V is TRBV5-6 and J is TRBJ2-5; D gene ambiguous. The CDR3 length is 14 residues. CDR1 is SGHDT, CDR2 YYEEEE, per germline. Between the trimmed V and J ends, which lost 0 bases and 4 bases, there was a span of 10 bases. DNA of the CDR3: TGTGCCAGCAGCTTGGCGACTTTGGGAGAGACCCAGTACTTC. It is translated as CASSLATLGETQYF.

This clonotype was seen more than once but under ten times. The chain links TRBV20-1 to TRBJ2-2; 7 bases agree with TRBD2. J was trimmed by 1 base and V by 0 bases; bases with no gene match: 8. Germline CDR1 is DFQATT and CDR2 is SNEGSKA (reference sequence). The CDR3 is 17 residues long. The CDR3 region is CSARDRLGTKNTGELFF. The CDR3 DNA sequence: TGCAGTGCTAGAGACCGTCTCGGGACTAAGAACACCGGGGAGCTGTTTTTT.

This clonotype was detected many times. CDR3 residues: CAWTPANEQFF. The CDR3, as DNA: TGTGCCTGGACTCCCGCCAATGAGCAGTTCTTC. The rearrangement links TRBV30 to TRBJ2-1; D ambiguous. The V gene lost 4 bases and the J gene lost 6 bases, with 7 bases spanning the gap. Germline V CDR1 and CDR2: GTSNPN, SVGIG (reference sequence). This CDR3 has 11 amino acids.

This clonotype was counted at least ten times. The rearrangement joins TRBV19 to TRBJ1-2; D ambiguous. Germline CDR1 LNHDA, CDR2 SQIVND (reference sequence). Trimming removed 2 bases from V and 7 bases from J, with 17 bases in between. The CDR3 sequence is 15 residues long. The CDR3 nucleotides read TGTGCCAGTAGTATACCCCATGGACGATCTGGTGGCTACACCTTC. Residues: CASSIPHGRSGGYTF.

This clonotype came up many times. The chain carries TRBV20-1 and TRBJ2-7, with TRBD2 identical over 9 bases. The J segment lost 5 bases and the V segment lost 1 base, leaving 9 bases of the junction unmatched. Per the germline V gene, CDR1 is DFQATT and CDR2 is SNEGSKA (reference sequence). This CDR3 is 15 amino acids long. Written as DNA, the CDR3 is TGCAGTGCTAGAGGAGTAGCGGGAGTAATAGACGAGCAGTACTTC. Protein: CSARGVAGVIDEQYF.

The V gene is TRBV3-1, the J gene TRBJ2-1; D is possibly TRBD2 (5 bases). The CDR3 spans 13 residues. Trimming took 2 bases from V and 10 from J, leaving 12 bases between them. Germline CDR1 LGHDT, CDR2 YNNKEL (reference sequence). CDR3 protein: CASSQWEGGEQFF. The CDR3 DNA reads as TGTGCCAGCAGCCAATGGGAAGGAGGAGAGCAGTTCTTC.

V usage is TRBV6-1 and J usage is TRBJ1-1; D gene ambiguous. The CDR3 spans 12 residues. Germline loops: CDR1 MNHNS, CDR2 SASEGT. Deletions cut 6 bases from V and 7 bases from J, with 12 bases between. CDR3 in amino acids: CASRWWPHEAFF. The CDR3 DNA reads TGTGCCAGCAGATGGTGGCCTCATGAAGCTTTCTTT.

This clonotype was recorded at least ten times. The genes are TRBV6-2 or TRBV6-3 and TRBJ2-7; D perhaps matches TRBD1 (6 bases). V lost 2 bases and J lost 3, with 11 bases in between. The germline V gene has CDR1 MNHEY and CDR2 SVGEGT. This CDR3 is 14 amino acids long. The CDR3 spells CASSYGDIGYEQYF. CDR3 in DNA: TGTGCCAGCAGTTACGGGGACATTGGCTACGAGCAGTACTTC.

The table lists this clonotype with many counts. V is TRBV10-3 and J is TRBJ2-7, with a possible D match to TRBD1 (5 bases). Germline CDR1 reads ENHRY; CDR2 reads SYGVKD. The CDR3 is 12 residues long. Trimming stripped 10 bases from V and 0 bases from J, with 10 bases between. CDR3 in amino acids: CATNRNSYEQYF. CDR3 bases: TGTGCCACGAACAGGAACTCCTACGAGCAGTACTTC.

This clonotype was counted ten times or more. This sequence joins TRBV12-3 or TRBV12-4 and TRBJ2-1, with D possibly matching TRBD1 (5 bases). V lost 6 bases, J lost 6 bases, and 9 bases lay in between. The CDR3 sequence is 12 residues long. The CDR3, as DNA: TGTGCCAGCAGGGGGCTATCCAATGAGCAGTTCTTC. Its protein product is CASRGLSNEQFF.

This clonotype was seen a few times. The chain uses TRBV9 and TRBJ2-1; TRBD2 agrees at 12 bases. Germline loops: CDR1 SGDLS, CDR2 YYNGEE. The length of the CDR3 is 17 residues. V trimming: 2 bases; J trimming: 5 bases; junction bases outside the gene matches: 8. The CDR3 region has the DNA TGTGCCAGCAGCGTGCGACTAGCGGGGGTGGAAGACAATGAGCAGTTCTTC. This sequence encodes CASSVRLAGVEDNEQFF. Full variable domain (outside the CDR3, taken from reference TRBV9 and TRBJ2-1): DSGVTQTPKHLITATGQRVTLRCSPRSGDLSVYWYQQSLDQGLQFLIQYYNGEERAKGNILERFSAQQFPDLHSELNLSSLELGDSALYFCASSVRLAGVEDNEQFFGPGTRLTVL.

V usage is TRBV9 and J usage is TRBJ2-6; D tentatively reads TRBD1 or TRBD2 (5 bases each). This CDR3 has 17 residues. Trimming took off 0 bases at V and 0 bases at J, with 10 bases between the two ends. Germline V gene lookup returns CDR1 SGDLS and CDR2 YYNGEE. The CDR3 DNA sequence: TGTGCCAGCAGCGTAGCGGGACGGCCCTCTGGGGCCAACGTCCTGACTTTC. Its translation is CASSVAGRPSGANVLTF.

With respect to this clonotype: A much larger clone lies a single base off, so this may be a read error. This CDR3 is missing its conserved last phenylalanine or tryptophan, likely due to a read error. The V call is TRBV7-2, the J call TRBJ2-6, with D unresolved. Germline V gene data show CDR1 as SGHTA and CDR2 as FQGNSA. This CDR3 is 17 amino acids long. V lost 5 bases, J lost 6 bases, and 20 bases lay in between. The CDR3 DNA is TGTGCCAGCAGCCAAGTCCAACAGCTGTACATGGCCAACGTCCTGACTCTC. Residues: CASSQVQQLYMANVLTL.

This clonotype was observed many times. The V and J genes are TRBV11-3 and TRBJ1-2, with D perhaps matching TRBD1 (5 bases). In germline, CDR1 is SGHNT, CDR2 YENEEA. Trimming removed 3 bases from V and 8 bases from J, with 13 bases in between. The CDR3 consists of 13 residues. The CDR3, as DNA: TGTGCCAGCAGCTTTAGGGGCTTGGGGGGCTACACCTTC. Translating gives CASSFRGLGGYTF.

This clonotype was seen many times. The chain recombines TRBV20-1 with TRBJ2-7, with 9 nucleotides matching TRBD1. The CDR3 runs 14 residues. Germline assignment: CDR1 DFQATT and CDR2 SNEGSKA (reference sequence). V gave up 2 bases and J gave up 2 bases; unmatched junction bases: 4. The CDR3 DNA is TGCAGTGCTAGAAGGGACAGGGAAACCTACGAGCAGTACTTC. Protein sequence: CSARRDRETYEQYF.

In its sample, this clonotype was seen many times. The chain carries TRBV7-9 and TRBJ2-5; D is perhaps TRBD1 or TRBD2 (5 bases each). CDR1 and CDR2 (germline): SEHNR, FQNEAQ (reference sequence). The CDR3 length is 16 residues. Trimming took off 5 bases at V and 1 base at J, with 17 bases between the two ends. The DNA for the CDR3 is TGTGCCAGCAGCAGACGGGACGCAGGGTCCCAAGAGACCCAGTACTTC. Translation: CASSRRDAGSQETQYF.

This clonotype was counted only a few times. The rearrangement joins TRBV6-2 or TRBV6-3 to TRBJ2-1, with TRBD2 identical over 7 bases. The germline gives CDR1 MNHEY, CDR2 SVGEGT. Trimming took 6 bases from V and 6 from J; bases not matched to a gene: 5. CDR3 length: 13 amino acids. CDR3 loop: CASRGGAANEQFF. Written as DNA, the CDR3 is TGTGCCAGCAGGGGAGGGGCAGCCAATGAGCAGTTCTTC.